These 30 T cell receptor beta chains originate from one sample sequenced in a study of Tregs in tolerant kidney transplant recipients. Sequencing used immunoSEQ multiplex PCR; TCRdb keeps in-frame clones, though not all of them. The data contain tens of thousands of clones, roughly 90% of them singletons. Recipients received nonmyeloablative bone marrow transplants from related graft donors, with transient mixed chimerism. Sequencing used CD4+ T cells from blood (PBMCs), obtained 24 months after the transplant. Source of these receptors: a human patient who received a combined kidney and bone marrow transplant. Some T cells may be supplied by the graft donor.

This CDR3 is CASMPDYKGQETQYF. Here the CDR3 DNA reads TGTGCCAGTATGCCGGACTATAAAGGCCAAGAGACCCAGTACTTC. The chain joins TRBV19 to TRBJ2-5; D might be TRBD2 (6 bases). The CDR3 extends over 15 amino acids. The V gene's germline CDR1 is LNHDA and CDR2 SQIVND (reference sequence). V was cut by 7 bases and J by 1 base, with 16 bases left in between.

This chain joins TRBV6-5 and TRBJ1-2; D remains ambiguous. Germline values: CDR1 MNHEY, CDR2 SVGAGI. The CDR3 has 13 amino acids. Deletions cut 2 bases from V and 4 bases from J, with 8 bases between. The chain's CDR3 is CASSYGRPYGYTF. The CDR3 nucleotides are TGTGCCAGCAGTTACGGCAGGCCCTATGGCTACACCTTC.

The chain carries TRBV7-3 and TRBJ2-3; 11 nucleotides line up with TRBD2. V was clipped by 3 bases and J by 2 bases; unmatched bases: 1. CDR1 and CDR2 from the germline V gene are SGHTA and FQGTGA. This CDR3 has 15 amino acids. CDR3 protein: CASSLTSGNTDTQYF. The CDR3 region has the DNA TGTGCCAGCAGCTTGACTAGCGGGAACACAGATACGCAGTATTTT. Full variable domain (remainder filled in from reference TRBV7-3 and TRBJ2-3): GAGVSQTPSNKVTEKGKYVELRCDPISGHTALYWYRQSLGQGPEFLIYFQGTGAADDSGLPNDRFFAVRPEGSVSTLKIQRTERGDSAVYLCASSLTSGNTDTQYFGPGTRLTVL.

In this sample, this clone turned up once. The chain has TRBV6-5 and TRBJ1-4; D might be TRBD1 (6 bases). V was trimmed by 4 bases and J by 4 bases, leaving 10 bases between them. The CDR3 covers 14 residues. CDR1 and CDR2 (germline): MNHEY, SVGAGI. The CDR3 DNA is TGTGCCAGCAGTTTAGGACAGATTAATGAAAAACTGTTTTTT. It translates to CASSLGQINEKLFF.

V is TRBV6-5 and J is TRBJ2-2; D is perhaps TRBD1 (7 bases). Trimming took off 6 bases at V and 9 bases at J, with 11 bases between the two ends. Germline loops: CDR1 MNHEY, CDR2 SVGAGI. This CDR3 is built from 12 residues. The CDR3 is CASSQGGRELFF. The CDR3 DNA reads as TGTGCCAGCAGCCAGGGGGGCCGGGAGCTGTTTTTT.

The V and J genes are TRBV7-6 and TRBJ2-7; 9 nucleotides align to TRBD1. The CDR3 is 16 residues long. The V gene's germline CDR1 is SGHVS and CDR2 FNYEAQ. V gave up 1 base and J gave up 0 bases; unmatched junction bases: 4. The CDR3: CASSLVAGQGSYEQYF. The CDR3 bases are TGTGCCAGCAGCTTAGTTGCGGGACAGGGCTCCTACGAGCAGTACTTC.

DNA of the CDR3: TGTGCCAGCAGTTTCGGGACTCCCGGGTGGGGAAACACCATATATTTT. Amino acids: CASSFGTPGWGNTIYF. The chain recombines TRBV7-8 with TRBJ1-3; D might be TRBD1 (5 bases). The CDR3 is 16 residues long. The germline V and J ends were trimmed by 6 bases and 4 bases, with 19 bases remaining between them. Germline values: CDR1 SGHVS, CDR2 FQNEAQ.

The rearrangement uses TRBV5-1 and TRBJ2-6; 11 bases are a match to TRBD1. With 4 bases clipped from V and 1 base from J, the junction kept 4 bases outside the gene matches. Germline CDR1 is SGHRS and CDR2 is YFSETQ. CDR3 size: 17 residues. The CDR3 DNA is TGCGCCAGCAGCCTGGGACAGGGGGATTCTGGGGCCAACGTCCTGACTTTC. As protein: CASSLGQGDSGANVLTF.

This chain uses TRBV5-1 with TRBJ2-3, with D possibly TRBD2 on 6 matching bases. Trimming took 0 bases from V and 0 from J, leaving 11 bases between them. Germline CDR1 SGHRS, CDR2 YFSETQ. This CDR3 region has 16 residues. CDR3 in amino acids: CASSLELATSTDTQYF. As DNA, the CDR3 is TGCGCCAGCAGCTTGGAACTAGCAACTAGCACAGATACGCAGTATTTT.

This clone has only one observation. J is TRBJ1-4 and V is TRBV28; D possibly corresponds to TRBD1 (6 bases). The CDR3 extends over 16 amino acids. V dropped 2 bases and J dropped 8 bases, with 18 bases sitting between them. The germline V gene encodes CDR1 MDHEN and CDR2 SYDVKM. CDR3: CASSLTTTGYAEKLFF. The DNA for the CDR3 is TGTGCCAGCAGTTTAACCACAACAGGGTACGCCGAAAAACTGTTTTTT.

This rearrangement joins TRBV29-1 to TRBJ2-1; a weak D match, TRBD1 (5 bases). The CDR3 is made up of 14 amino acids. V lost 5 bases to trimming and J lost 7 bases, with 18 bases between them. Germline-derived CDR1 and CDR2 are SQVTM and ANQGSEA. CDR3 sequence reads: CSVSLGRLLNEQFF. The CDR3, as DNA: TGCAGCGTTTCGTTGGGGCGGCTTTTAAATGAGCAGTTCTTC.

Concerning this clone itself: The sample contains more than one DNA sequence encoding this CDR3. V gene TRBV27 combines with J gene TRBJ2-1; the match to TRBD2 covers 10 bases. Germline loops: CDR1 MNHEY, CDR2 SMNVEV (reference sequence). The CDR3 length is 16 residues. Trimming took 2 bases from V and 2 from J; bases not matched to a gene: 3. DNA of the CDR3: TGTGCCAGCAGTTTAGCTCTAGCGGGGGCCTACAATGAGCAGTTCTTC. Translation: CASSLALAGAYNEQFF.

This clone was counted only a few times. V usage is TRBV10-3 and J usage is TRBJ1-4; TRBD1 agrees at 10 bases. V lost 2 bases, J lost 0 bases, and 3 bases stayed unmatched. CDR1 is ENHRY and CDR2 is SYGVKD in the germline V gene. This CDR3 spans 17 amino acids. CDR3 DNA sequence: TGTGCCATCAGTGAGACGACAGGGGGCGCAACTAATGAAAAACTGTTTTTT. Translated, it gives CAISETTGGATNEKLFF.

V usage is TRBV29-1 and J usage is TRBJ1-5, with D possibly being TRBD1 (5 bases). CDR1 and CDR2 from the germline V gene are SQVTM and ANQGSEA. The CDR3 totals 13 residues. Trimming took off 4 bases at V and 3 bases at J, with 10 bases between the two ends. CDR3 region: CSVVGQVNQPQHF. CDR3 DNA: TGCAGCGTTGTGGGGCAGGTCAATCAGCCCCAGCATTTT.

The chain combines TRBV23-1 with TRBJ2-3, with D possibly being TRBD2 (7 bases). TRBV23-1 is labeled an ORF, and its function is uncertain. Trimming cost V 6 bases and J 5 bases, with 18 bases left between them. The length of the CDR3 is 15 residues. Here the CDR3 reads CASSEGGARLDTQYF. For the CDR3, the DNA is TGCGCCAGCAGCGAGGGGGGGGCGAGGTTAGATACGCAGTATTTT.

The chain carries TRBV29-1 and TRBJ2-7, with 9 bases that match TRBD1. The V segment lost 4 bases and the J segment 1 base; nucleotides outside the gene matches: 11. The germline CDR1 and CDR2 sequences are SQVTM and ANQGSEA. This CDR3 region has 16 residues. The CDR3 region is CSVVTPRDRVSYEQYF. The CDR3 bases are TGCAGCGTTGTAACACCCCGGGACAGGGTTTCCTACGAGCAGTACTTC.

The chain employs TRBV11-3 and TRBJ2-5; 7 bases are a match to TRBD2. The J segment lost 1 base and the V segment lost 5 bases, leaving 13 bases of the junction unmatched. This CDR3 is 17 amino acids long. Germline V gene lookup returns CDR1 SGHNT and CDR2 YENEEA. CDR3 loop: CASSPRRGGRRQETQYF. In DNA form, the CDR3 reads TGTGCCAGCAGCCCAAGACGTGGCGGGAGACGCCAAGAGACCCAGTACTTC.

J is TRBJ1-1 and V is TRBV4-3; TRBD1 aligns across 7 bases. The germline CDR1 and CDR2 sequences are LGHNA and YSLEER. The CDR3 spans 16 residues. With V trimmed by 4 bases and J by 2 bases, 10 bases remained unmatched. The chain's CDR3 is CASSRMTQGDNTEAFF. The CDR3 DNA follows: TGCGCCAGCAGCCGAATGACGCAGGGGGATAACACTGAAGCTTTCTTT.

The rearrangement joins TRBV7-2 to TRBJ1-6; D gene unclear. V was clipped by 5 bases and J by 7 bases, with 9 bases between them. Germline values: CDR1 SGHTA, CDR2 FQGNSA. CDR3 length equals 13 residues. The CDR3 loop reads CASSINWNSPLHF. CDR3 bases: TGTGCCAGCAGCATAAACTGGAATTCACCCCTCCACTTT.

The V gene is TRBV4-1, the J gene TRBJ1-2; tentatively, D is TRBD1 (6 bases). Germline V gives CDR1 MGHRA, CDR2 YSYEKL. The germline V and J ends were trimmed by 1 base and 6 bases, with 15 bases remaining between them. The CDR3 runs to 15 residues. CDR3 coding DNA: TGCGCCAGCAGCCAAGGGGGGCAGGGGCGAGATGGCTACACCTTC. This codes for CASSQGGQGRDGYTF.

J is TRBJ2-5 and V is TRBV29-1, with D tentatively TRBD2 (5 bases). V lost 3 bases to trimming and J lost 5 bases, with 10 bases between them. This CDR3 is 12 amino acids long. The germline V gene has CDR1 SQVTM and CDR2 ANQGSEA. CDR3 residues: CSVDRGRETQYF. CDR3 sequence (DNA): TGCAGCGTTGACCGGGGAAGGGAGACCCAGTACTTC.

The J gene is TRBJ2-3, the V gene TRBV29-1; TRBD1 matches at 7 bases. The CDR3 spans 14 residues. Trimming took 7 bases from V and 5 from J; bases not matched to a gene: 12. Germline CDR1 and CDR2: SQVTM and ANQGSEA. The CDR3 DNA reads TGCAGCGGGAGACAGGGCTCGTGGGGAGATACGCAGTATTTT. Protein: CSGRQGSWGDTQYF.

This chain joins TRBV12-5 and TRBJ2-1; TRBD2 matches 15 bases. This CDR3 has 22 residues. Germline V lookup: CDR1 LGHNT, CDR2 FRNRAP. With V trimmed by 0 bases and J by 0 bases, 12 bases remained unmatched. The DNA for the CDR3 is TGTGCTAGTGGTTTGGTTCGTTTAGGACTAGCGGGAGGGCGAAGCTCCTACAATGAGCAGTTCTTC. This encodes CASGLVRLGLAGGRSSYNEQFF.

This clone was counted once. Other DNA sequences in the same sample also yield this CDR3. The chain carries TRBV6-5 and TRBJ1-6, with D perhaps matching TRBD1 (6 bases). Trimming cost V 10 bases and J 13 bases, with 23 bases left between them. This CDR3 region has 14 residues. Germline lookup yields CDR1 MNHEY and CDR2 SVGAGI. The CDR3 nucleotides read TGTGCCACTCTCCGGCAGGGGTCAAAATCCCCCCTCCACTTT. It is translated as CATLRQGSKSPLHF.

The chain combines TRBV7-9 with TRBJ2-2; no reliable D call. CDR1 and CDR2 (germline): SEHNR, FQNEAQ (reference sequence). The germline V and J ends were trimmed by 6 bases and 8 bases, with 10 bases remaining between them. The CDR3 is 12 amino acids. CDR3 sequence: CASRPTRGELFF. For the CDR3, the DNA is TGTGCCAGCAGACCAACTCGAGGGGAGCTGTTTTTT.

This sequence joins TRBV7-2 and TRBJ2-2; D is ambiguous. Trimming took off 2 bases at V and 7 bases at J, with 8 bases between the two ends. Per germline, CDR1 SGHTA and CDR2 FQGNSA. The CDR3 spans 13 residues. CDR3 DNA sequence: TGTGCCAGCAGCTTATTGCGAAACGGGGAGCTGTTTTTT. Translating gives CASSLLRNGELFF.

The chain links TRBV4-3 to TRBJ2-4, with a weak D call TRBD1 (6 bases). Trimming removed 0 bases from V and 3 bases from J, with 9 bases in between. CDR1 and CDR2 from the germline V gene are LGHNA and YSLEER. The CDR3 sequence is 15 residues long. The CDR3 here is CASSQDSRGKNIQYF. In DNA form, the CDR3 reads TGCGCCAGCAGCCAAGATTCCAGGGGCAAAAACATTCAGTACTTC.

In its sample, this clone was seen once. V and J are TRBV19 and TRBJ2-5; D ambiguous. The length of the CDR3 is 12 residues. Germline V gene sequence: CDR1 LNHDA, CDR2 SQIVND (reference sequence). Trimming removed 5 bases at V and 7 bases at J, with 11 bases between. In DNA, the CDR3 is TGTGCCAGTAGTCCCATCCTAGGGACCCAGTACTTC. As protein: CASSPILGTQYF. Variable domain in full (rest from reference TRBV19 and TRBJ2-5): DGGITQSPKYLFRKEGQNVTLSCEQNLNHDAMYWYRQDPGQGLRLIYYSQIVNDFQKGDIAEGYSVSREKKESFPLTVTSAQKNPTAFYLCASSPILGTQYFGPGTRLLVL.

This chain connects TRBV7-3 to TRBJ1-1, with D possibly TRBD1 on 5 matching bases. The V gene lost 4 bases and the J gene lost 3 bases, with 21 bases spanning the gap. Germline V gene lookup returns CDR1 SGHTA and CDR2 FQGTGA. The CDR3 covers 17 residues. Here the CDR3 reads CASSSTPVLWGDTEAFF. For the CDR3, the DNA is TGTGCCAGCAGCTCTACGCCCGTCCTCTGGGGGGACACTGAAGCTTTCTTT. Full variable domain (missing parts from reference TRBV7-3 and TRBJ1-1): GAGVSQTPSNKVTEKGKYVELRCDPISGHTALYWYRQSLGQGPEFLIYFQGTGAADDSGLPNDRFFAVRPEGSVSTLKIQRTERGDSAVYLCASSSTPVLWGDTEAFFGQGTRLTVV.

This clone was recorded only once. The V gene is TRBV19, the J gene TRBJ1-4; 10 nucleotides line up with TRBD1. V trimming: 4 bases; J trimming: 7 bases; junction bases outside the gene matches: 3. The CDR3 covers 14 residues. In germline, CDR1 is LNHDA, CDR2 SQIVND (reference sequence). This CDR3 is CASSTDRGPEKLFF. CDR3 bases: TGTGCCAGTAGTACTGACAGGGGGCCTGAAAAACTGTTTTTT.